One sample yielded the 22 T cell receptor beta chains listed below, sequenced in a study of cytomegalovirus exposure and HLA in healthy donors. Data came from immunoSEQ multiplex PCR; TCRdb stores just in-frame clones and leaves some out. The table includes around 350,000 clones, 70% to 90% detected once. The sample taken for sequencing was PBMCs. These receptors were collected from a woman aged 18-30 years in good health and CMV-seronegative.

This rearrangement joins TRBV9 to TRBJ2-2; D not certain. The CDR3 covers 17 residues. V gave up 0 bases and J gave up 1 base, with 13 bases separating them. In germline, CDR1 is SGDLS, CDR2 YYNGEE. DNA of the CDR3: TGTGCCAGCAGCGTAGAGGCGTGGGCAGGGAACACCGGGGAGCTGTTTTTT. It codes for CASSVEAWAGNTGELFF.

This clone was picked up one time. The CDR3 spells CASSSGFYGNEQFF. The DNA of the CDR3 is TGTGCCAGCAGTTCGGGGTTTTATGGCAATGAGCAGTTCTTC. The chain is built from TRBV27 and TRBJ2-1; D perhaps matches TRBD2 (5 bases). This CDR3 contains 14 residues. V gave up 4 bases and J gave up 6 bases, with 13 bases separating them. The germline V gene encodes CDR1 MNHEY and CDR2 SMNVEV (reference sequence).

The chain carries TRBV27 and TRBJ1-2, with D hard to call. Per germline, CDR1 MNHEY and CDR2 SMNVEV (reference sequence). This CDR3 comprises 15 residues. Deletions cut 5 bases from V and 3 bases from J, with 16 bases between. The CDR3 sequence is CASSTLGVGDYGYTF. DNA for the CDR3: TGTGCCAGCAGTACCCTCGGGGTGGGCGACTATGGCTACACCTTC.

V and J are TRBV15 and TRBJ1-3; 7 bases agree with TRBD1. The CDR3 contains 17 residues. The V gene's germline CDR1 is LNHNV and CDR2 YYDKDF (reference sequence). After removal of 5 bases from V and 1 base from J, the junction contained 11 bases not matched to a gene. CDR3 in amino acids: CATSLSHTGASGNTIYF. The CDR3, as DNA: TGTGCCACCAGCTTATCCCACACAGGGGCATCTGGAAACACCATATATTTT.

V is TRBV2 and J is TRBJ2-7, with 7 bases aligning to TRBD1. V lost 5 bases and J lost 2; bases outside the gene matches: 12. The CDR3 has 16 amino acids. Germline V lookup: CDR1 SNHLY, CDR2 FYNNEI. The CDR3 DNA sequence: TGTGCCAGCAGTACTAATCTCGGACAGGAGCCCTACGAGCAGTACTTC. It encodes CASSTNLGQEPYEQYF.

The chain carries TRBV6-6 and TRBJ2-5; TRBD2 might be the D (6 bases). V dropped 2 bases and J dropped 5 bases, with 6 bases sitting between them. From germline, CDR1 is MNHNY and CDR2 SVGAGI (reference sequence). This CDR3 is 12 amino acids long. DNA of the CDR3: TGTGCCAGCAGTTACGGGGGGGAGACCCAGTACTTC. Translated, it gives CASSYGGETQYF.

In nucleotides, the CDR3 is TGTGCCAGCAGCTCCGGTAGGGGAAGAGAGACCCAGTACTTC. Translating gives CASSSGRGRETQYF. J is TRBJ2-5 and V is TRBV7-9, with D perhaps matching TRBD1 (5 bases). This CDR3 region has 14 residues. Germline CDR1 and CDR2: SEHNR and FQNEAQ (reference sequence). V lost 4 bases to trimming and J lost 4 bases, with 13 bases between them.

This clone was seen a single time. This sequence joins TRBV6-1 and TRBJ2-6; D unresolved. The CDR3 extends over 13 amino acids. Germline V CDR1 and CDR2: MNHNS, SASEGT. The CDR3 sequence is CWASLSGANVLTF. The CDR3, as DNA: TGTTGGGCCTCCCTCTCTGGGGCCAACGTCCTGACTTTC.

The chain is built from TRBV19 and TRBJ2-1; 8 nucleotides align to TRBD1. The CDR3 is 14 residues long. After removal of 3 bases from V and 6 bases from J, the junction contained 4 bases not matched to a gene. CDR1 LNHDA and CDR2 SQIVND come from the germline V gene (reference sequence). The chain's CDR3 is CASSIGQGANEQFF. The CDR3 nucleotides are TGTGCCAGTAGTATTGGGCAGGGGGCCAATGAGCAGTTCTTC.

This clone was counted a few times. The chain uses TRBV19 and TRBJ1-5, with D hard to call. The CDR3 consists of 14 residues. Germline V gene lookup returns CDR1 LNHDA and CDR2 SQIVND (reference sequence). The V and J ends lost 3 bases and 2 bases respectively, with 8 bases between them. The CDR3 region has the DNA TGTGCCAGTAGTATCCAGGAGGGCAATCAGCCCCAGCATTTT. Translating gives CASSIQEGNQPQHF.

The V call is TRBV2, the J call TRBJ2-4; 9 nucleotides align to TRBD2. The CDR3 runs 16 residues. Trimming removed 2 bases from V and 1 base from J; junction bases left unmatched: 3. Germline V gene lookup returns CDR1 SNHLY and CDR2 FYNNEI. DNA for the CDR3: TGTGCCAGCAGTGAATATGCGGGGGGGGCCAAAAACATTCAGTACTTC. It specifies CASSEYAGGAKNIQYF.

The V call is TRBV7-2, the J call TRBJ2-1; 12 bases match TRBD2. This CDR3 is built from 15 residues. The V gene end was trimmed by 2 bases and the J gene end by 8 bases; junction bases not matched to a gene: 4. Germline V lookup: CDR1 SGHTA, CDR2 FQGNSA. DNA for the CDR3: TGTGCCAGCAGCTTACTAGCGGGAGGGTTGGATGAGCAGTTCTTC. Encoded protein: CASSLLAGGLDEQFF.

The chain uses TRBV10-1 and TRBJ2-7; D is ambiguous. V lost 0 bases and J 7 bases, leaving 4 bases between the germline ends. The CDR3 sequence is 11 residues long. Germline V lookup: CDR1 WNHNN, CDR2 SYGVQD (reference sequence). The CDR3 is CASSESEEQYF. The CDR3 DNA reads as TGCGCCAGCAGTGAGTCGGAGGAGCAGTACTTC.

The count of this clone is one. The chain has TRBV30 and TRBJ1-1; 8 nucleotides align to TRBD1. The CDR3 is made up of 14 amino acids. V trimming: 0 bases; J trimming: 7 bases; junction bases outside the gene matches: 7. Germline V gene data show CDR1 as GTSNPN and CDR2 as SVGIG (reference sequence). The CDR3 region has the DNA TGTGCCTGGAGTGTAAGACAGGGGATGGTTGAAGCTTTCTTT. It codes for CAWSVRQGMVEAFF.

The chain uses TRBV5-1 and TRBJ2-7, with TRBD1 identical over 8 bases. CDR3 length: 14 residues. Losses at the gene ends were 3 bases for V and 6 bases for J; bases not matched to a gene: 8. From germline, CDR1 is SGHRS and CDR2 YFSETQ. The CDR3 sequence: CASSSTGAVSEQYF. The CDR3 DNA sequence: TGCGCCAGCAGCTCGACAGGGGCGGTGAGCGAGCAGTACTTC.

The V gene is TRBV15, the J gene TRBJ2-1, with D perhaps matching TRBD1 (5 bases). Germline lookup yields CDR1 LNHNV and CDR2 YYDKDF (reference sequence). The CDR3 sequence is 13 residues long. The ends were cut back, 8 bases at V and 5 bases at J, with 13 bases in the middle. This CDR3 reads CATARQWDNEQFF. The CDR3 nucleotides read TGTGCCACCGCCAGACAGTGGGACAATGAGCAGTTCTTC.

The count of this clone is one. V and J are TRBV6-1 and TRBJ2-1; TRBD1 is a possible D gene (6 bases). CDR3 length: 15 amino acids. V gave up 4 bases and J gave up 6 bases, with 16 bases separating them. CDR1 is MNHNS, CDR2 SASEGT, per germline. CDR3 region: CASSGDRSDRNEQFF. The CDR3 DNA sequence: TGTGCCAGCAGTGGAGACAGGTCCGACCGCAATGAGCAGTTCTTC.

This chain uses TRBV28 with TRBJ1-1; D might be TRBD1 (5 bases). Germline CDR1 is MDHEN and CDR2 is SYDVKM. There are 13 residues in the CDR3. V was pared by 10 bases and J by 6 bases, with 18 bases between. This CDR3 reads CATLQGVKAEAFF. The DNA of the CDR3 is TGTGCCACCCTGCAGGGTGTTAAGGCTGAAGCTTTCTTT.

The chain is built from TRBV10-3 and TRBJ2-7; perhaps TRBD2 as D (6 bases). CDR3 length: 15 amino acids. Germline loops: CDR1 ENHRY, CDR2 SYGVKD. Trimming took off 4 bases at V and 6 bases at J, with 19 bases between the two ends. CDR3: CAISGEQSAGLEQYF. CDR3 DNA: TGTGCCATCAGTGGCGAACAGTCGGCGGGGCTCGAGCAGTACTTC.

In DNA form, the CDR3 reads TGCGCCAGCAGACGGGACATCTCTGGAAACACCATATATTTT. It encodes CASRRDISGNTIYF. The rearrangement uses TRBV23-1 and TRBJ1-3, with a weak D call TRBD1 (6 bases). TRBV23-1 is designated an ORF whose function remains uncertain. The CDR3 loop spans 14 amino acids. V was cut by 6 bases and J by 0 bases, with 9 bases left in between.

The J gene is TRBJ2-3, the V gene TRBV2, with 9 positions matching TRBD2. CDR1 is SNHLY and CDR2 is FYNNEI in the germline V gene. With V trimmed by 5 bases and J by 2 bases, 5 bases remained unmatched. This CDR3 has 15 residues. This chain's CDR3 is CASSPTSGITDTQYF. CDR3 coding DNA: TGTGCCAGCAGTCCGACTAGCGGCATCACAGATACGCAGTATTTT.

The rearrangement uses TRBV2 and TRBJ2-2, with D maybe TRBD1 (6 bases). The V end was cut by 5 bases, the J end by 2 bases, with 9 bases between. The CDR3 length is 14 residues. Germline assignment: CDR1 SNHLY and CDR2 FYNNEI. The CDR3 region is CASSMDRNTGELFF. As DNA, the CDR3 is TGTGCCAGCAGTATGGACAGAAACACCGGGGAGCTGTTTTTT.